These 4 T cell receptor beta chains were all obtained from the same sample, sequenced in a study of blood T cell repertoires in COVID-19. Clones were sequenced by immunoSEQ multiplex PCR, and TCRdb holds only the in-frame ones, with some missing. The top ten hold 0.65% to 0.9% of the sample, which has over 200,000 clones, approximately 85% seen once. Sequences were obtained from peripheral blood. Receptors were obtained from a woman under 40 with acute or convalescent COVID-19.

CDR3 nucleotide sequence: TGTGCCAGCAGCAAAACAGGTTACTATGGCTACACCTTC. Residues: CASSKTGYYGYTF. The chain recombines TRBV11-3 with TRBJ1-2, with a tentative D call TRBD1 (5 bases). Trimming removed 5 bases at V and 3 bases at J, with 10 bases between. The CDR3 consists of 13 residues. Per the germline V gene, CDR1 is SGHNT and CDR2 is YENEEA.

The CDR3: CAWSSTGGLANEKLFF. The CDR3 DNA follows: TGTGCCTGGAGCTCGACAGGGGGTCTAGCTAATGAAAAACTGTTTTTT. This chain joins TRBV30 and TRBJ1-4; 9 bases are a match to TRBD1. The CDR3 spans 16 residues. With 3 bases clipped from V and 3 bases from J, the junction kept 8 bases outside the gene matches. The germline gives CDR1 GTSNPN, CDR2 SVGIG (reference sequence).

The rearrangement uses TRBV3-1 (or the pseudogene TRBV3-2) and TRBJ2-5, with D hard to call. V lost 5 bases and J 2 bases, leaving 6 bases between the germline ends. The CDR3 has 12 amino acids. Germline V lookup: CDR1 LGHDT, CDR2 YNNKEL (reference sequence). The CDR3, as DNA: TGTGCCAGCAGCTCCCTTCAAGAGACCCAGTACTTC. Encoded protein: CASSSLQETQYF.

The V gene is TRBV27, the J gene TRBJ2-3, with 10 bases identical to TRBD1. CDR3 length equals 15 residues. The V gene's germline CDR1 is MNHEY and CDR2 SMNVEV (reference sequence). Trimming cost V 5 bases and J 4 bases; bases outside gene matches: 6. The CDR3 loop reads CASSPWTGGPDTQYF. The CDR3 DNA reads TGTGCCAGCAGTCCCTGGACAGGGGGACCAGATACGCAGTATTTT.